This T cell receptor beta chain derives from a study of shared T cell receptors in the human thymus. TCRdb's table, derived via immunoSEQ multiplex PCR, lists solely in-frame clones and lacks some. Of 500,000 to 850,000 clones in the sample, about 87% were seen once. Germline-derived CDR1 and CDR2 are SGHTA and FQGNSA. With 5 bases removed from V and 9 bases from J, the gap between germline ends came to 18 bases. The CDR3 has 14 residues. The sample was also reused in another study, on human thymus T cells. That report adds: The people who donated were healthy Finnish babies having corrective surgery for congenital heart defects.

This receptor was obtained from a boy younger than two with a congenital heart defect. The rearrangement joins TRBV7-2 to TRBJ2-3, with D possibly matching TRBD2 (5 bases). The sample comprised thymocytes. The CDR3 protein is CASSPRRLAETQYF. The DNA for the CDR3 is TGTGCCAGCAGCCCGAGGAGGCTAGCTGAGACGCAGTATTTT.